The text below deals with one TCR beta chain. Its antigen is currently unknown. The read is 3 residues too short to cover the CDR3 end, so that end is filled in from the germline J gene. This record belongs to a study of Tregs in tolerant kidney transplant recipients. Whole-study context: The nonmyeloablative bone marrow transplants came from related graft donors, with transient mixed chimerism.

Data came from immunoSEQ multiplex PCR; TCRdb stores just in-frame clones and leaves some out. The sample yields fewer than 55,000 clones, of which the top ten take up about 0.83%. CD4+CD25+CD127- Tregs, CD4+CD25- non-Tregs, CD4 and CD8 cells were sorted. Study observations and caveats: For some patients, primers changed over time, blocking nucleotide-level comparison.

Germline V gene data show CDR1 as SGHNT and CDR2 as YYREEE (reference sequence). There are 15 residues in the CDR3. V was shortened by 3 bases and J by 7 bases, with 19 bases between the two germline ends. The sequencing here drew on CD4+ T cells from blood, taken before the transplant. This clonotype was sampled from a human donor who received a combined kidney and bone marrow transplant. The J gene is TRBJ1-2, the V gene TRBV5-4; D possibly corresponds to TRBD1 (5 bases). CDR3 DNA (partial): TGTGCCAGCAGCTCCCCAAGGACCAGCGGGGCTGGC. Its protein is CASSSPRTSGAG. In full, the CDR3 is CASSSPRTSGAGYTF.